This note documents a single T cell receptor (beta chain) sequence. Antigen: not known. Trimming removed 7 bases from V and 6 bases from J; junction bases left unmatched: 2. CDR1 and CDR2 (germline): SQVTM, ANQGSEA. The CDR3 length is 11 residues. Together with a sample-barcoded 5' primer, a J-beta primer mix was included in a second PCR lasting about 7 to 11 cycles. TCRdb re-called the 5' RACE reads with MiXCR, one entry per CDR3 protein. Here the sample spans more than 900,000 distinct CDR3 sequences, almost 25% being singletons. These data originate in a study of blood T cells in healthy people across ages. Study background: Per two T cells, about one barcoded beta molecule was captured through template switching. Study-wide points: With naive T cell percentage, TCR beta diversity showed a strong correlation.

These sequences were also reported in another study, on T cells of mothers and their children. That report notes: Whatever RNA was extracted went entirely into cDNA synthesis, at approximately 1.4 ug per 15 ul.

The sequencing input was blood. The clonotype originates from a girl aged 2 to 9 in good health. The chain combines TRBV29-1 with TRBJ2-2; 7 bases are a match to TRBD1. The CDR3 spells CSGQGAGELFF. CDR3 DNA: TGCAGCGGCCAGGGGGCCGGGGAGCTGTTTTTT.